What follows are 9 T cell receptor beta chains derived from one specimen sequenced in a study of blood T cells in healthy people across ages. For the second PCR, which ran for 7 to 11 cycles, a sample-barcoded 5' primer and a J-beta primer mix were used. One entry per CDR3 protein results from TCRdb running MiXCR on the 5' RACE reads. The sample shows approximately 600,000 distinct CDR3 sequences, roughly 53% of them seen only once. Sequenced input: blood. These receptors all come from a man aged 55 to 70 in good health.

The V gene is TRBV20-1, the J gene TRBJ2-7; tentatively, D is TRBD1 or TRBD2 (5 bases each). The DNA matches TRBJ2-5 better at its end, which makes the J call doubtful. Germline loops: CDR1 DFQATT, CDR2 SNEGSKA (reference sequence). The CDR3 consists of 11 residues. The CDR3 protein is CSARDGATQYF. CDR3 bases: TGCAGTGCTAGGGACGGGGCGACCCAGTACTTC.

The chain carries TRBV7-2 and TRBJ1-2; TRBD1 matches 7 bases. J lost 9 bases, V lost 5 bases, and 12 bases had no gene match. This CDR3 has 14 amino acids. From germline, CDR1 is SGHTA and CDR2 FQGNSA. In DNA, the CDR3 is TGTGCCAGCAGCCCAGGACAGGAGTCTCGTCGCTACACCTTC. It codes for CASSPGQESRRYTF. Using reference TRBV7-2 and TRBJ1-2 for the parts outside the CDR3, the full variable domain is GAGVSQSPSNKVTEKGKDVELRCDPISGHTALYWYRQSLGQGLEFLIYFQGNSAPDKSGLPSDRFSAERTGGSVSTLTIQRTQQEDSAVYLCASSPGQESRRYTFGSGTRLTVV.

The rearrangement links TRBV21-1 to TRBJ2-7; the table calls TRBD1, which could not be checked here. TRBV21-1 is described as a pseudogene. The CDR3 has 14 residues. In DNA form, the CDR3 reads TGTGCCAGCAGCCCATGGCAGGGGTACTACGAGCAGTACTTC. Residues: CASSPWQGYYEQYF.

The CDR3 sequence is CASSHLGQGAGYTF. CDR3 nucleotides: TGCGCCAGCAGCCACTTGGGACAGGGGGCGGGCTACACCTTC. J is TRBJ1-2 and V is TRBV4-1; 12 nucleotides match TRBD1. This CDR3 has 14 amino acids. Trimming cost V 3 bases and J 8 bases; bases outside gene matches: 4. Germline loops: CDR1 MGHRA, CDR2 YSYEKL.

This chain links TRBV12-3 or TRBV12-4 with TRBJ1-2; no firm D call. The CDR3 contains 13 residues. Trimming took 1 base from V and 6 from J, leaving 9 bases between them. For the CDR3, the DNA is TGTGCCAGCAGTTTAGGGGTATTCAATGGCTACACCTTC. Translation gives CASSLGVFNGYTF.

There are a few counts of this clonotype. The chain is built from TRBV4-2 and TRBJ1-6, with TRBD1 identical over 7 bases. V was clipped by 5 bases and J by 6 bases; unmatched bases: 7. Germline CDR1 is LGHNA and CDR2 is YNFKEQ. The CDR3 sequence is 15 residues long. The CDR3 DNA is TGTGCCAGCAGCGGCAGGGGGAGTGGTAATTCACCCCTCCACTTT. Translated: CASSGRGSGNSPLHF.

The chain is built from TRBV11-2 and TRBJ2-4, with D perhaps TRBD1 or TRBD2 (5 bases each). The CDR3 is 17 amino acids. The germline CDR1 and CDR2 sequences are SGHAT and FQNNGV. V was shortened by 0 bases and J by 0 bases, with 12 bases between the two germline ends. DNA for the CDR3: TGTGCCAGCAGCTTAGACCCGGGGCGCCTAGCCAAAAACATTCAGTACTTC. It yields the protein CASSLDPGRLAKNIQYF. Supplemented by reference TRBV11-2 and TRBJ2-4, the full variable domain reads EAGVAQSPRYKIIEKRQSVAFWCNPISGHATLYWYQQILGQGPKLLIQFQNNGVVDDSQLPKDRFSAERLKGVDSTLKIQPAKLEDSAVYLCASSLDPGRLAKNIQYFGAGTRLSVL.

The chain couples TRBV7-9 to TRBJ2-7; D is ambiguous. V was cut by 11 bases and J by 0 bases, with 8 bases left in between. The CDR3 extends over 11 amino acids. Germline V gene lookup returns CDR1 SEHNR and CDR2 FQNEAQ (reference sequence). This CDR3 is CADGGSYEQYF. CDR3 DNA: TGTGCCGATGGCGGCTCCTACGAGCAGTACTTC.

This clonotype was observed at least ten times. DNA of the CDR3: TGTGCCAGCAGTTCTTTGACGGACATCTATAATTCACCCCTCCACTTT. Protein: CASSSLTDIYNSPLHF. The chain carries TRBV28 and TRBJ1-6, with a tentative D call TRBD1 (5 bases). Germline V CDR1 and CDR2: MDHEN, SYDVKM. Trimming left V 4 bases short and J 3 bases short, with 13 bases between. There are 16 residues in the CDR3.